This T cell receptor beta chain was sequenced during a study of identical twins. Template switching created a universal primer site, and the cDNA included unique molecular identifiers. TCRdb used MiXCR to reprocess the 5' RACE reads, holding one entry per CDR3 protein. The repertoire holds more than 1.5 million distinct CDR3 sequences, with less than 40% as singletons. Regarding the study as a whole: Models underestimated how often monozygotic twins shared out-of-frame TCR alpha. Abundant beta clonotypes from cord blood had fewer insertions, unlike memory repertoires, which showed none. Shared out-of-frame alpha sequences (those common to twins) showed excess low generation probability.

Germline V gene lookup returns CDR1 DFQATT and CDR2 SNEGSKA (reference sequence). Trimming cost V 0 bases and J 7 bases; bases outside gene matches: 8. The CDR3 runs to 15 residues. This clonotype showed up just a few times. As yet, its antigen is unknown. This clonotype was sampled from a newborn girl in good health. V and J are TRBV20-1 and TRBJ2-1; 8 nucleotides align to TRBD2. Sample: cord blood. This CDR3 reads CSARDLTGGPNEQFF. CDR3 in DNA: TGCAGTGCTAGAGATCTTACGGGGGGGCCAAATGAGCAGTTCTTC.